This T cell receptor beta chain was identified during a study of T cell repertoires in cytomegalovirus infection. The CDR3 has 15 amino acids. Between the trimmed V and J ends, which lost 6 bases and 4 bases, there was a span of 16 bases. Germline lookup yields CDR1 LNHDA and CDR2 SQIVND (reference sequence). As to this clonotype: Its specificity is not known.

Study results and caveats: Across the ex vivo response, the dominant clonotypes were HLA-C-restricted CMV-specific TCR beta clonotypes.

TCRdb ran MiXCR on the reads and lists one entry per CDR3 protein. In the table there are some 270,000 distinct CDR3 sequences, around 20% of which are singletons. The TCR was taken from a human donor in good health (CMV status not recorded). Some clones in this sample may be carry-over from other donors' samples. This sequence joins TRBV19 and TRBJ2-1; a weak D match, TRBD2 (6 bases). Sequenced here: cultured PBMCs, sampled from culture after CMV antigen stimulation. The CDR3 is CASSKSTSEYNEQFF. DNA for the CDR3: TGTGCCAGTAGCAAATCGACTAGTGAATACAATGAGCAGTTCTTC. The whole variable domain, filled in from reference TRBV19 and TRBJ2-1, reads DGGITQSPKYLFRKEGQNVTLSCEQNLNHDAMYWYRQDPGQGLRLIYYSQIVNDFQKGDIAEGYSVSREKKESFPLTVTSAQKNPTAFYLCASSKSTSEYNEQFFGPGTRLTVL.